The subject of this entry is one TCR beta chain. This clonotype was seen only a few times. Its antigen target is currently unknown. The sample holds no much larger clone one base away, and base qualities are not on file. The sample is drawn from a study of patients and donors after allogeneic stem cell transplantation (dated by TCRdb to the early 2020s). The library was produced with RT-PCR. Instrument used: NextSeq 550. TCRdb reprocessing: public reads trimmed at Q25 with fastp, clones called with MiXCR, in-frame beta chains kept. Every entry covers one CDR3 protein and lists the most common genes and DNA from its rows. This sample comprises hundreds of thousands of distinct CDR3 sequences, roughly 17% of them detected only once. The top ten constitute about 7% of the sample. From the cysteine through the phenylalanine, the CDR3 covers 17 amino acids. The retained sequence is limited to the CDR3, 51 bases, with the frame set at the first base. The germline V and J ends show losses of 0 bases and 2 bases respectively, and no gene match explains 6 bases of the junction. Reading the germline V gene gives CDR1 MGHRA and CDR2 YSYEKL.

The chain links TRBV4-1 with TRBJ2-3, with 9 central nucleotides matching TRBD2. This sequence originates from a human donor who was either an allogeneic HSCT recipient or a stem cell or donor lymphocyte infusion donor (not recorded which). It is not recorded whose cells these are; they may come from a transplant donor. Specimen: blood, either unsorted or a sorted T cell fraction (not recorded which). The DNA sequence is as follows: TGCGCCAGCAGCCAAGAGTCGGAGCGGGAGGTCACAGATACGCAGTATTTT. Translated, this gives CASSQESEREVTDTQYF.